This T cell receptor (beta chain) originates from a study of early T cells in non-severe SARS-CoV-2 infection. The CDR3 totals 13 residues. The junction had 8 bases not matched to a gene; V was cut back by 3 bases and J by 11 bases. The germline V gene encodes CDR1 LGHDT and CDR2 YNNKEL (reference sequence). Individual cDNA molecules were tagged with unique molecular identifiers, the study reported. TCRdb used MiXCR to reprocess the 5' RACE reads, holding one entry per CDR3 protein. This sample has around 61,000 distinct CDR3 sequences, with roughly a tenth found just once. This clonotype was recorded many times.

The material sequenced was whole blood. The chain is built from TRBV3-1 and TRBJ1-1, with 8 bases that match TRBD1. The sequence came from an adult who was a healthcare worker with PCR-confirmed SARS-CoV-2 infection or an uninfected control (not recorded which). The CDR3 loop reads CASSQVDRGRAFF. In DNA, the CDR3 is TGTGCCAGCAGCCAGGTTGACAGGGGACGGGCTTTCTTT. The entire variable domain, with the rest obtained from reference TRBV3-1 and TRBJ1-1, is as follows: DTAVSQTPKYLVTQMGNDKSIKCEQNLGHDTMYWYKQDSKKFLKIMFSYNNKELIINETVPNRFSPKSPDKAHLNLHINSLELGDSAVYFCASSQVDRGRAFFGQGTRLTVV.